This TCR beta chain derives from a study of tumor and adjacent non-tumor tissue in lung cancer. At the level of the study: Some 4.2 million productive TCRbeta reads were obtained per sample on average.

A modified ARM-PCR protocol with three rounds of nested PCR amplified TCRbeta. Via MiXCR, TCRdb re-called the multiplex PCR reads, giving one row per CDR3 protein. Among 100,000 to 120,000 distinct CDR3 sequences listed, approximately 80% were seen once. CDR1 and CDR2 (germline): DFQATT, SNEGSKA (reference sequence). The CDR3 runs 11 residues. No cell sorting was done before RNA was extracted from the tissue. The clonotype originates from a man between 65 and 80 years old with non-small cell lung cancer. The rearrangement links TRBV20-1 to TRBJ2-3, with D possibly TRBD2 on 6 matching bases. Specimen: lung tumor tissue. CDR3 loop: CTVSGRDTQYF. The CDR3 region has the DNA TGCACTGTTAGCGGCCGGGATACGCAGTATTTT.